This T cell receptor beta chain was sequenced in a study of shared clonotypes between healthy human individuals. TCRdb keeps only in-frame clones here, not all; method: immunoSEQ multiplex PCR. This table holds millions of clones, 90% to 95% found once. Study-wide results and limits: Generally, naive subsets (rather than memory subsets) showed larger estimated richness. Sampling involved blood alone; tissue repertoires likely differ.

To note about this clone: Its antigen is as yet unknown. In the same sample, other DNA sequences code for this CDR3.

The sequenced sample was naive CD4+ T cells sorted from blood. The subset here: CD45RA+ positively selected. The sequence derives from a man aged 18 to 35 in good health.

The CDR3 DNA sequence: TGTGCCAGTAGTACAGGGGCAGATACGCAGTATTTT. Translation gives CASSTGADTQYF. The genes are TRBV19 and TRBJ2-3, with D possibly matching TRBD1 (6 bases). The V gene's germline CDR1 is LNHDA and CDR2 SQIVND (reference sequence). CDR3 length: 12 residues. Deletions cut 4 bases from V and 4 bases from J, with 6 bases between.